The next 6 T cell receptor beta chains were all read from a single sample in a study of blood T cell repertoires in COVID-19. Repertoires were generated with immunoSEQ multiplex PCR, while TCRdb's copy carries only in-frame clones and drops some. The sample consists of tens of thousands of clones, around 80% of them appearing once. Sequencing used peripheral blood. The receptors here all came from a woman at least 80 years old with acute or convalescent COVID-19.

The chain links TRBV12-3 or TRBV12-4 to TRBJ1-1, with a possible D match to TRBD1 (6 bases). The CDR3 spans 12 residues. Trimming took 1 base from V and 11 from J, leaving 11 bases between them. The CDR3 loop reads CASSLGTGLAFF. CDR3 bases: TGTGCCAGCAGTTTAGGTACAGGGCTGGCTTTCTTT.

This clone was counted a single time. The V call is TRBV29-1, the J call TRBJ2-2; no clear D gene. Per germline, CDR1 SQVTM and CDR2 ANQGSEA. Trimming stripped 4 bases from V and 3 bases from J, with 12 bases between. This CDR3 contains 14 residues. This CDR3 reads CSVAFIQDTGELFF. Written as DNA, the CDR3 is TGCAGCGTTGCCTTCATTCAGGACACCGGGGAGCTGTTTTTT.

J is TRBJ2-5 and V is TRBV18; TRBD1 matches 7 bases. CDR1 is KGHSH and CDR2 is LQKENI in the germline V gene. Trimming cost V 6 bases and J 3 bases; bases outside gene matches: 10. CDR3 length equals 15 residues. DNA of the CDR3: TGTGCCAGCTCCCTTAACTCCGGGACAGAAGAGACCCAGTACTTC. Translated: CASSLNSGTEETQYF.

This sequence joins TRBV5-1 and TRBJ1-3; D is perhaps TRBD1 (5 bases). The germline gives CDR1 SGHRS, CDR2 YFSETQ. The CDR3 consists of 14 residues. With 3 bases removed from V and 4 bases from J, the gap between germline ends came to 11 bases. In nucleotides, the CDR3 is TGCGCCAGCAGCTATCCGGGGGAGGGAAACACCATATATTTT. Protein product: CASSYPGEGNTIYF. The full variable domain, rest sourced from reference TRBV5-1 and TRBJ1-3, is KAGVTQTPRYLIKTRGQQVTLSCSPISGHRSVSWYQQTPGQGLQFLFEYFSETQRNKGNFPGRFSGRQFSNSRSEMNVSTLELGDSALYLCASSYPGEGNTIYFGEGSWLTVV.

V usage is TRBV11-2 and J usage is TRBJ1-3; D is unclear. The CDR3 extends over 14 amino acids. Trimming removed 2 bases from V and 0 bases from J, with 5 bases in between. The germline gives CDR1 SGHAT, CDR2 FQNNGV. In DNA, the CDR3 is TGTGCCAGCAGCTTATCTATCTCTGGAAACACCATATATTTT. Translating it yields CASSLSISGNTIYF.

The CDR3 sequence: CASSLFKVTGESYEQYF. The DNA of the CDR3 is TGTGCCAGCAGCTTATTTAAGGTAACAGGGGAATCCTACGAGCAGTACTTC. V and J are TRBV13 and TRBJ2-7; TRBD1 matches 7 bases. CDR1 and CDR2 (germline): PRHDT, FYEKMQ (reference sequence). The CDR3 runs 17 residues. With 2 bases clipped from V and 1 base from J, the junction kept 11 bases outside the gene matches.